This T cell receptor (beta chain) was captured by sequencing in a study of liver allograft versus peripheral blood T cells. Study-level information: What was compared were the T cell receptor repertoires in transplanted livers and those in the peripheral blood of recipients.

TCRdb reanalysed the reads using MiXCR and keeps one entry per CDR3 protein. Of under 2,000 distinct CDR3 sequences detected, 15% to 20% appear once; the ten largest clones hold approximately 9.9%. Judged by abundance, this clonotype is medium-sized. What it recognizes is unknown. CDR3 length: 16 residues. The V gene's germline CDR1 is MNHEY and CDR2 SMNVEV (reference sequence). Trimming removed 5 bases at V and 3 bases at J, with 17 bases between. Study findings and constraints: A difference was reportedly observed between T cell receptor repertoires inside liver allografts and those in peripheral blood.

The TCR originated in a human patient who had a liver transplant. Certain T cells may be donor cells from the graft. The V gene is TRBV27, the J gene TRBJ2-1, with TRBD2 as a possible D gene (6 bases). CDR3 in DNA: TGTGCCAGCAGTCCGAGAAAGGGACTGTTCTACAATGAGCAGTTCTTC. Translating gives CASSPRKGLFYNEQFF.